Only one count was recorded for the clone carrying this TCR beta chain. Looked up from germline, CDR1 is SQVTM and CDR2 is ANQGSEA. The CDR3 totals 11 residues. Between the trimmed V and J ends, which lost 6 bases and 5 bases, there was a span of 11 bases. Original processing notes: Amplified reference gene primers provided the basis for estimating nucleated cell counts. Assay used: immunoSEQ multiplex PCR; TCRdb lists only in-frame clones, some missing. The DNA gave D and trimming, while V, J and clone size come from that table. The table has roughly 300,000 clones, 80% to 90% seen once. The data were taken from a study of blood T cell repertoires in COVID-19. Study-wide context: Whether acute or convalescent, the COVID-19 samples came from the United States, Italy and Spain. PBMCs, B-cell-depleted T cells, or T cells provided the cDNA or gDNA that made up the material.

V is TRBV29-1 and J is TRBJ2-7; TRBD1 might be the D (6 bases). The sequence was collected from a woman aged 50 to 60 who had recovered from COVID-19. The sequencing input was peripheral blood. CDR3 sequence reads: CSVGTLNEQYF. CDR3 DNA: TGCAGCGTCGGGACACTCAACGAGCAGTACTTC.